The clone carrying this T cell receptor (beta chain) was observed a few times. The antigen is unknown. The data were taken from a study of vaccination and CD4 T cells after COVID-19. As for the study in general: Two doses of either BNT162b2 or mRNA-1273 vaccine were given to participants.

Regarding treatment: 10-day PBMC culture with coronavirus spike peptide pools or control peptides (ViraFEST assay). These CD4+ T cells came from an unexposed donor, sampled before the COVID-19 pandemic (2011-2018). V lost 1 base to trimming and J lost 6 bases, with 10 bases between them. Germline values: CDR1 SGHVS, CDR2 FNYEAQ. This CDR3 comprises 14 residues. Oncomine TCR Beta short-read sequencing was applied to DNA from cultured CD4+ T cells. Genomic DNA was isolated from CD4+ T cells that had been cultured. Each CDR3 protein gets one entry after TCRdb re-called the PCR reads with MiXCR. Among 10,000 or so distinct CDR3 sequences listed, about 34% were seen once.

This sequence was found in a human donor in good health. The specimen sequenced was CD4+ T cells from blood, cultured in vitro. The chain recombines TRBV7-6 with TRBJ2-1; the D is unclear. This CDR3 is CASSLGLPGNEQFF. As DNA, the CDR3 is TGTGCCAGCAGCTTAGGACTCCCCGGCAATGAGCAGTTCTTC. The full variable domain, with the rest looked up from reference TRBV7-6 and TRBJ2-1, is GAGVSQSPRYKVTKRGQDVALRCDPISGHVSLYWYRQALGQGPEFLTYFNYEAQQDKSGLPNDRFSAERPEGSISTLTIQRTEQRDSAMYRCASSLGLPGNEQFFGPGTRLTVL.